One and the same sample provided the 24 T cell receptor beta chains below, sequenced in a study of control samples from healthy donors and cancer patients. Assay: immunoSEQ multiplex PCR; the TCRdb copy retains only in-frame clones and omits some. The data hold about 69,000 clones, with more than 70% observed a single time. The sequenced sample consisted of PBMCs. These receptors were taken from a man in his sixties with colorectal cancer.

This sequence joins TRBV12-3 or TRBV12-4 and TRBJ2-7; D not resolved. Trimming cost V 0 bases and J 4 bases, with 4 bases left between them. The CDR3 is 12 residues long. This CDR3 is CASSLAGYEQYF. DNA of the CDR3: TGTGCCAGCAGTTTAGCGGGTTACGAGCAGTACTTC.

This clone was observed once. This rearrangement joins TRBV2 to TRBJ2-5, with D perhaps matching TRBD1 (6 bases). The CDR3 is 16 amino acids. The germline V and J ends were trimmed by 5 bases and 4 bases, with 20 bases remaining between them. Germline CDR1 and CDR2: SNHLY and FYNNEI. The CDR3 protein is CASSQNGGVGGETQYF. CDR3 bases: TGTGCCAGCAGTCAAAATGGGGGCGTTGGGGGAGAGACCCAGTACTTC.

The V and J genes are TRBV2 and TRBJ1-1, with D maybe TRBD1 (6 bases). CDR1 is SNHLY and CDR2 is FYNNEI in the germline V gene. This CDR3 has 15 amino acids. V was cut by 0 bases and J by 5 bases, with 13 bases left in between. CDR3 in amino acids: CASSEAEQGITEAFF. DNA of the CDR3: TGTGCCAGCAGTGAAGCTGAGCAGGGGATTACTGAAGCTTTCTTT.

The V and J genes are TRBV27 and TRBJ2-7; D is unclear. This CDR3 is built from 14 residues. In germline, CDR1 is MNHEY, CDR2 SMNVEV (reference sequence). The germline V and J ends were trimmed by 2 bases and 0 bases, with 8 bases remaining between them. The CDR3 protein is CASSLTLPSYEQYF. The CDR3 DNA sequence: TGTGCCAGCAGTTTAACCCTACCCTCCTACGAGCAGTACTTC.

The V call is TRBV29-1, the J call TRBJ2-3, with D perhaps TRBD1 or TRBD2 (5 bases each). Germline V gene lookup returns CDR1 SQVTM and CDR2 ANQGSEA. This CDR3 region has 13 residues. Trimming removed 4 bases at V and 2 bases at J, with 10 bases between. The CDR3 loop reads CSVAGPNTDTQYF. The CDR3 coding sequence is TGCAGCGTTGCGGGGCCGAACACAGATACGCAGTATTTT.

The chain uses TRBV6-5 and TRBJ1-1, with no clear D. Trimming took off 10 bases at V and 0 bases at J, with 12 bases between the two ends. CDR3 length equals 13 residues. Germline V lookup: CDR1 MNHEY, CDR2 SVGAGI. The CDR3 coding sequence is TGTGCCACGTCTTCCCCCATGAACACTGAAGCTTTCTTT. Amino acids: CATSSPMNTEAFF.

V usage is TRBV5-1 and J usage is TRBJ2-7; D may be TRBD2 (6 bases). Germline V gene data show CDR1 as SGHRS and CDR2 as YFSETQ. Between the trimmed V and J ends, which lost 6 bases and 3 bases, there was a span of 13 bases. CDR3 size: 13 residues. The CDR3 nucleotides are TGCGCCAGCAACCCGGGACTGAGCTACGAGCAGTACTTC. Residues: CASNPGLSYEQYF.

This chain uses TRBV18 with TRBJ2-5, with D perhaps TRBD2 (5 bases). The germline CDR1 and CDR2 sequences are KGHSH and LQKENI. The CDR3 has 13 amino acids. The V end was cut by 6 bases, the J end by 4 bases, with 12 bases between. The CDR3 spells CASSPVGRETQYF. The CDR3 coding sequence is TGTGCCAGCTCGCCTGTGGGGAGAGAGACCCAGTACTTC.

This chain links TRBV28 with TRBJ1-1, with TRBD1 as a possible D gene (6 bases). CDR1 and CDR2 (germline): MDHEN, SYDVKM. There are 18 residues in the CDR3. The V gene lost 3 bases and the J gene lost 1 base, with 21 bases spanning the gap. The DNA of the CDR3 is TGTGCCAGCAGTTTGCTAGGGAGTCCGGGGACAAGGAACACTGAAGCTTTCTTT. Its translation: CASSLLGSPGTRNTEAFF.

The chain links TRBV11-2 to TRBJ2-7; 10 bases align to TRBD1. The CDR3 is 15 residues long. J gave up 6 bases and V 5 bases, and 10 bases lay outside the gene matches. CDR1 and CDR2 from the germline V gene are SGHAT and FQNNGV. The CDR3 here is CASSVEGTGVREQYF. CDR3 sequence (DNA): TGTGCCAGCAGCGTGGAGGGGACAGGGGTACGCGAGCAGTACTTC.

The genes are TRBV24-1 and TRBJ2-1; 14 bases align to TRBD2. CDR1 and CDR2 from the germline V gene are KGHDR and SFDVKD. The CDR3 totals 24 residues. V shed 0 bases, J shed 2 bases, and the junction held 20 bases outside the gene matches. For the CDR3, the DNA is TGTGCCACCAGTGATTTGCGGGACAGGGCGAAGACTAGCGGGGGGGCTGGAGCCTACAATGAGCAGTTCTTC. Translated, it gives CATSDLRDRAKTSGGAGAYNEQFF.

This clone was picked up one time. The genes are TRBV3-1 (or the pseudogene TRBV3-2) and TRBJ1-6; 8 nucleotides agree with TRBD1. The CDR3 is 16 amino acids. V shed 1 base and J 4 bases; nucleotides not matched to a gene: 3. Germline CDR1 is LGHDT and CDR2 is YNNKEL (reference sequence). The CDR3 nucleotides are TGTGCCAGCAGCCAAGGGACAGGGATATATAATTCACCCCTCCACTTT. Protein: CASSQGTGIYNSPLHF.

This chain joins TRBV15 and TRBJ2-7; the match to TRBD2 covers 11 bases. The V segment lost 0 bases and the J segment 7 bases; nucleotides outside the gene matches: 5. The V gene's germline CDR1 is LNHNV and CDR2 YYDKDF (reference sequence). The CDR3 extends over 15 amino acids. In DNA form, the CDR3 reads TGTGCCACCAGCAGAGATCTAGCGGGGGGTGGGGAGCAGTACTTC. Protein: CATSRDLAGGGEQYF.

The rearrangement uses TRBV5-1 and TRBJ2-2; TRBD2 matches at 9 bases. The CDR3 spans 16 residues. The J segment lost 6 bases and the V segment lost 0 bases, leaving 6 bases of the junction unmatched. Germline loops: CDR1 SGHRS, CDR2 YFSETQ. In DNA, the CDR3 is TGCGCCAGCAGCTTGGGAAAGAGCGGGGGGCCCGGGGAGCTGTTTTTT. Its protein is CASSLGKSGGPGELFF. The full variable domain, its missing parts supplied by reference TRBV5-1 and TRBJ2-2, is KAGVTQTPRYLIKTRGQQVTLSCSPISGHRSVSWYQQTPGQGLQFLFEYFSETQRNKGNFPGRFSGRQFSNSRSEMNVSTLELGDSALYLCASSLGKSGGPGELFFGEGSRLTVL.

The chain links TRBV5-4 to TRBJ2-1; D might be TRBD1 or TRBD2, each matching 5 bases. Looked up from germline, CDR1 is SGHNT and CDR2 is YYREEE (reference sequence). Trimming left V 0 bases short and J 8 bases short, with 12 bases between. The CDR3 contains 14 residues. CDR3 sequence (DNA): TGTGCCAGCAGCTTGGAGTCCCGGGGCGATGAGCAGTTCTTC. Amino acid sequence: CASSLESRGDEQFF.

The chain links TRBV2 to TRBJ2-1; D might be TRBD2 (5 bases). CDR1 SNHLY and CDR2 FYNNEI come from the germline V gene. The CDR3 is made up of 16 amino acids. The V end was cut by 3 bases, the J end by 8 bases, with 20 bases between. The CDR3 reads CASSERSGFQIYEQFF. The CDR3 DNA sequence: TGTGCCAGCAGTGAGAGGTCGGGGTTTCAAATTTATGAGCAGTTCTTC.

V usage is TRBV7-3 and J usage is TRBJ2-3; tentatively, D is TRBD1 or TRBD2 (5 bases each). The CDR3 totals 15 residues. V was clipped by 5 bases and J by 0 bases, with 12 bases between them. CDR1 and CDR2 from the germline V gene are SGHTA and FQGTGA. CDR3 region: CASSPEGFSTDTQYF. For the CDR3, the DNA is TGTGCCAGCAGCCCCGAGGGGTTTAGCACAGATACGCAGTATTTT.

This chain links TRBV19 with TRBJ2-3; D unresolved. There are 16 residues in the CDR3. Trimming stripped 4 bases from V and 0 bases from J, with 14 bases between. Germline V CDR1 and CDR2: LNHDA, SQIVND (reference sequence). The CDR3 protein is CASSTRSRSSTDTQYF. The DNA for the CDR3 is TGTGCCAGTAGTACCCGAAGCCGATCTAGCACAGATACGCAGTATTTT.

The gene calls are TRBV11-2 and TRBJ1-2; D not resolved. The CDR3 spans 11 residues. V lost 4 bases and J lost 4, with 4 bases in between. The germline V gene has CDR1 SGHAT and CDR2 FQNNGV. CDR3 region: CASSSSYGYTF. The CDR3, as DNA: TGTGCCAGCAGCTCAAGCTATGGCTACACCTTC.

The chain links TRBV6-2 or TRBV6-3 to TRBJ2-5, with 7 bases matching TRBD2. Per germline, CDR1 MNHEY and CDR2 SVGEGT. The CDR3 has 13 amino acids. V dropped 7 bases and J dropped 5; count of bases not matched to a gene: 7. The chain's CDR3 is CASTPTSSETQYF. CDR3 DNA: TGTGCCAGCACCCCGACTAGCTCCGAGACCCAGTACTTC.

V usage is TRBV19 and J usage is TRBJ2-1; TRBD1 agrees at 7 bases. The V and J ends lost 5 bases and 9 bases, in that order; junction bases with no gene match: 7. CDR1 and CDR2 (germline): LNHDA, SQIVND (reference sequence). This CDR3 contains 13 residues. The CDR3 spells CASSLSQGPEQFF. As DNA, the CDR3 is TGTGCCAGTAGTCTTTCACAGGGGCCTGAGCAGTTCTTC.

The chain uses TRBV4-1 and TRBJ2-7; 9 bases are a match to TRBD2. Germline values: CDR1 MGHRA, CDR2 YSYEKL. V was pared by 2 bases and J by 5 bases, with 13 bases of the junction left unmatched. The CDR3 runs to 17 residues. CDR3 nucleotides: TGCGCCAGCAGCCAAACTAGGACTAGCGACCGCGGCGACGAGCAGTACTTC. Amino acid sequence: CASSQTRTSDRGDEQYF.

This chain links TRBV6-4 with TRBJ2-2; TRBD1 matches 7 bases. Germline V gives CDR1 MRHNA, CDR2 SNTAGT. V was clipped by 6 bases and J by 4 bases; unmatched bases: 2. This CDR3 is 13 amino acids long. The CDR3 is CASRRDSTGELFF. CDR3 nucleotide sequence: TGTGCCAGCAGAAGGGACAGCACCGGGGAGCTGTTTTTT.

This clone was observed a handful of times. The genes are TRBV28 and TRBJ2-3; 9 bases fit TRBD2. CDR1 and CDR2 (germline): MDHEN, SYDVKM. The CDR3 spans 16 residues. With V trimmed by 7 bases and J by 4 bases, 12 bases remained unmatched. The CDR3 DNA sequence: TGTGCCAGCACCGATTGGGGGCGGGGGGGCGCAGATACGCAGTATTTT. It codes for CASTDWGRGGADTQYF.